This T cell receptor (beta chain) was obtained from a study of prognosis after radiotherapy for stage I lung cancer. Across the whole study: The radiotherapy was SBRT split into 3 to 5 fractions, giving a biologically effective dose of at least 100 Gy. Several developed distant metastases after radiotherapy (median roughly 7 months), and 15 had no significant progression.

In its sample, this clonotype was seen many times. The CDR3 runs 15 residues. CDR1 and CDR2 from the germline V gene are SNHLY and FYNNEI. The ends lost 1 base at V and 7 bases at J; junction bases unmatched: 5. TCR beta CDR3 was amplified from genomic DNA by two-round multiplex PCR. Primers (each specific to one TRBV or TRBJ gene) were used in first-round PCR. TCRdb ran MiXCR on the multiplex PCR reads and lists one entry per CDR3 protein. The sample has around 63,000 distinct CDR3 sequences; 26% are singletons. The clonotype was recovered from a donor aged 50 or older with non-small cell lung cancer. The sample was PBMCs, taken before or after stereotactic body radiation therapy (not recorded which). The chain joins TRBV2 to TRBJ2-1; TRBD2 matches 9 bases. For the CDR3, the DNA is TGTGCCAGCAGTGAAGGGCGGGGGGGCTGGAATGAGCAGTTCTTC. This codes for CASSEGRGGWNEQFF.